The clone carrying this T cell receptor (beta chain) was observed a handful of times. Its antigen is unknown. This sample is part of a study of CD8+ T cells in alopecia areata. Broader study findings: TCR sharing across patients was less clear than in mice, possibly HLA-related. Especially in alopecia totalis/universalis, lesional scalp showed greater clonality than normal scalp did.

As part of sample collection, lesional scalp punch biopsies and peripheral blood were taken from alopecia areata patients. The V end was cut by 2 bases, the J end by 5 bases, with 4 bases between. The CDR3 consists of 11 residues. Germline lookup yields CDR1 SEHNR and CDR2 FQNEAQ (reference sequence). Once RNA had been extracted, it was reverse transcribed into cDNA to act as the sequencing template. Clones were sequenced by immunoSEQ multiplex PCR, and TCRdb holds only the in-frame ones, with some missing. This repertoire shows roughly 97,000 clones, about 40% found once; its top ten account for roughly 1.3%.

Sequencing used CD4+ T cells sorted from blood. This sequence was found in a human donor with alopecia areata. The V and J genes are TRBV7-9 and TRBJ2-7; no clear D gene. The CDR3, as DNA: TGTGCCAGCAGCTTATTCGACGAGCAGTACTTC. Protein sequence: CASSLFDEQYF.